The 22 T cell receptor beta chains listed next were all sequenced from one sample in a study of cytomegalovirus exposure and HLA in healthy donors. The PCR was carried out with 60 Vbeta primers and 13 Jbeta primers. Sequencing used immunoSEQ multiplex PCR; TCRdb keeps in-frame clones, though not all of them. Of a few hundred thousand clones listed, about 80% are singletons. The sequenced sample was PBMCs. The receptors were gathered from a girl aged 2 to 10 in good health and CMV-seronegative.

This clone was seen a handful of times. The V call is TRBV18, the J call TRBJ1-1; D unclear. Trimming removed 6 bases at V and 1 base at J, with 18 bases between. Germline CDR1 KGHSH, CDR2 LQKENI. The CDR3 runs 16 residues. The chain's CDR3 is CASSEREAGQNTEAFF. CDR3 in DNA: TGTGCCAGCTCGGAACGGGAAGCCGGGCAGAACACTGAAGCTTTCTTT.

The chain uses TRBV28 and TRBJ2-1; 12 positions match TRBD2. Germline V gene sequence: CDR1 MDHEN, CDR2 SYDVKM. With V trimmed by 10 bases and J by 2 bases, 15 bases remained unmatched. The CDR3 is 18 amino acids. The CDR3 coding sequence is TGTGCCATTCGAAGTCGGACTAGCGGGATGAATACCTACAATGAGCAGTTCTTC. Protein: CAIRSRTSGMNTYNEQFF.

This clone was detected only a few times. This chain links TRBV27 with TRBJ1-1; D gene ambiguous. With 8 bases removed from V and 1 base from J, the gap between germline ends came to 14 bases. Looked up from germline, CDR1 is MNHEY and CDR2 is SMNVEV (reference sequence). This CDR3 contains 14 residues. In DNA, the CDR3 is TGTGCCAGCGGGCGGGCGGTGCGGAACACTGAAGCTTTCTTT. Protein sequence: CASGRAVRNTEAFF.

This clone was picked up a small number of times. The chain employs TRBV6-5 and TRBJ2-1; unclear D gene. V lost 0 bases and J 7 bases, leaving 7 bases between the germline ends. CDR3 length: 13 residues. In germline, CDR1 is MNHEY, CDR2 SVGAGI. CDR3 sequence: CASSYSSLNEQFF. The CDR3 DNA sequence: TGTGCCAGCAGTTACTCGTCCCTAAATGAGCAGTTCTTC.

This sequence joins TRBV18 and TRBJ2-7, with TRBD2 matching over 7 bases. Germline-derived CDR1 and CDR2 are KGHSH and LQKENI. The CDR3 runs to 14 residues. V dropped 4 bases and J dropped 2; count of bases not matched to a gene: 5. The CDR3 region has the DNA TGTGCCAGCTCACGGGAGGGGCTGACCTACGAGCAGTACTTC. Its protein is CASSREGLTYEQYF.

The chain recombines TRBV6-5 with TRBJ2-1, with 9 bases lining up with TRBD2. Trimming cost V 5 bases and J 6 bases; bases outside gene matches: 5. Germline values: CDR1 MNHEY, CDR2 SVGAGI. The CDR3 extends over 14 amino acids. The chain's CDR3 is CASSIAGETNEQFF. Here the CDR3 DNA reads TGTGCCAGCAGTATAGCGGGGGAAACCAATGAGCAGTTCTTC.

Only a few counts were recorded for this clone. V and J are TRBV2 and TRBJ1-3; 7 nucleotides line up with TRBD1. This CDR3 region has 14 residues. Germline V CDR1 and CDR2: SNHLY, FYNNEI. J was trimmed by 0 bases and V by 9 bases; bases with no gene match: 5. The CDR3 protein is CARVDRDSGNTIYF. CDR3 DNA: TGTGCCAGGGTAGACAGGGACTCTGGAAACACCATATATTTT.

The chain couples TRBV10-1 to TRBJ2-5, with a tentative D call TRBD2 (5 bases). Near its end, the DNA agrees better with TRBJ2-7, so the J call may be wrong. Germline V gene lookup returns CDR1 WNHNN and CDR2 SYGVQD (reference sequence). The CDR3 is 13 residues long. CDR3 in amino acids: CASSESGSYEQYF. CDR3 bases: TGCGCCAGCAGTGAAAGCGGCTCCTACGAGCAGTACTTC.

The CDR3 is CASRQQGPEFF. The CDR3 region has the DNA TGTGCCAGCAGACAACAGGGTCCGGAGTTCTTC. The chain is built from TRBV6-5 and TRBJ2-1, with D possibly matching TRBD1 (6 bases). V lost 6 bases and J lost 14, with 14 bases in between. CDR1 and CDR2 from the germline V gene are MNHEY and SVGAGI. The CDR3 sequence is 11 residues long.

The chain recombines TRBV11-1 with TRBJ2-3; 7 positions agree with TRBD1. CDR1 is SGHAT, CDR2 FQDESV, per germline (reference sequence). The CDR3 spans 15 residues. The trim removed 5 bases at V and 2 bases at J, leaving 7 bases unmatched. This CDR3 is CASSRRQGDTDTQYF. CDR3 DNA: TGTGCCAGCAGCCGGCGACAGGGTGACACAGATACGCAGTATTTT.

This sequence joins TRBV5-6 and TRBJ2-1; a weak D match, TRBD1 (5 bases). The CDR3 length is 11 residues. V lost 4 bases and J 7 bases, leaving 6 bases between the germline ends. Looked up from germline, CDR1 is SGHDT and CDR2 is YYEEEE. For the CDR3, the DNA is TGTGCCAGCAGCCCAGGGAATGAGCAGTTCTTC. The encoded protein is CASSPGNEQFF.

The V call is TRBV5-1, the J call TRBJ2-1; D uncertain. Germline lookup yields CDR1 SGHRS and CDR2 YFSETQ. The CDR3 length is 14 residues. Trimming cost V 0 bases and J 5 bases, with 9 bases left between them. The CDR3 spells CASSLGGFDNEQFF. CDR3 in DNA: TGCGCCAGCAGCTTGGGAGGTTTCGACAATGAGCAGTTCTTC.

This chain links TRBV29-1 with TRBJ2-1; 11 positions match TRBD2. Germline CDR1 SQVTM, CDR2 ANQGSEA. V gave up 6 bases and J gave up 5 bases; unmatched junction bases: 6. The CDR3 runs to 14 residues. CDR3 coding DNA: TGCAGCGTGAGACCGGGACTAGCGGACAATGAGCAGTTCTTC. Translating gives CSVRPGLADNEQFF.

A note on this clone: This same CDR3 is encoded by further DNA sequences in the sample. The chain joins TRBV7-3 to TRBJ2-5, with D tentatively TRBD2 (6 bases). CDR3 length: 13 amino acids. The germline V and J ends were trimmed by 4 bases and 5 bases, with 11 bases remaining between them. Germline CDR1 and CDR2: SGHTA and FQGTGA. CDR3 nucleotide sequence: TGTGCCAGCAGCTCTCGGGCGGGGGAGACCCAGTACTTC. It translates to CASSSRAGETQYF.

The chain combines TRBV28 with TRBJ2-2; 7 bases agree with TRBD2. V dropped 9 bases and J dropped 0; count of bases not matched to a gene: 7. The CDR3 totals 15 residues. In germline, CDR1 is MDHEN, CDR2 SYDVKM. In DNA form, the CDR3 reads TGTGCCAGTGAGACTAGCAGCTCGAACACCGGGGAGCTGTTTTTT. Translating gives CASETSSSNTGELFF.

With respect to this clone: The junction departs from germline at one end; a sequencing error may be responsible. This chain uses TRBV10-2 with TRBJ2-2; 7 bases are a match to TRBD1. The CDR3 extends over 15 amino acids. CDR1 WSHSY and CDR2 SAAADI come from the germline V gene. Here the CDR3 reads CASSYRDSNTRELFF. DNA for the CDR3: TGCGCCAGCAGTTACCGGGACAGTAACACCAGGGAGCTGTTTTTT.

The chain uses TRBV16 and TRBJ1-5, with TRBD1 matching over 9 bases. V was clipped by 3 bases and J by 5 bases; unmatched bases: 5. CDR3 length: 15 residues. The germline V gene encodes CDR1 KGHSY and CDR2 FQNENV. CDR3: CASSHSGQGDQPQHF. The CDR3, as DNA: TGTGCCAGCAGCCACTCGGGACAGGGCGATCAGCCCCAGCATTTT.

The genes are TRBV5-6 and TRBJ2-3, with D unclear. CDR3 length equals 11 residues. The V end lost 2 bases, the J end lost 5 bases, and 3 bases lay between the germline ends. From germline, CDR1 is SGHDT and CDR2 YYEEEE. The CDR3 nucleotides read TGTGCCAGCAGCTTTCGAGATACGCAGTATTTT. The encoded protein is CASSFRDTQYF.

The table lists this clone with a few counts. This rearrangement joins TRBV28 to TRBJ2-7; D is unclear. CDR1 and CDR2 (germline): MDHEN, SYDVKM. CDR3 size: 13 residues. V shed 6 bases and J shed 7 bases, with 16 bases lying between them. The CDR3 here is CASSFFPSAEQYF. The CDR3 nucleotides read TGTGCCAGCAGCTTCTTTCCCTCTGCGGAGCAGTACTTC.

This sequence joins TRBV15 and TRBJ2-7; possibly TRBD2 for D (5 bases). V was pared by 6 bases and J by 6 bases, with 18 bases between. The CDR3 sequence is 14 residues long. CDR1 is LNHNV and CDR2 is YYDKDF in the germline V gene (reference sequence). The CDR3 loop reads CATRGTSIWGEQYF. The CDR3 nucleotides are TGTGCCACCAGAGGTACTAGTATCTGGGGCGAGCAGTACTTC.

The V call is TRBV5-4, the J call TRBJ2-3; TRBD2 might be the D (6 bases). This CDR3 comprises 14 residues. Trimming left V 5 bases short and J 5 bases short, with 15 bases between. Germline V gene data show CDR1 as SGHNT and CDR2 as YYREEE (reference sequence). The CDR3 sequence: CASRLAEGGDTQYF. The CDR3 region has the DNA TGTGCCAGCAGGTTAGCGGAGGGAGGAGATACGCAGTATTTT. The variable domain in full, with the rest retrieved from reference TRBV5-4 and TRBJ2-3, is ETGVTQSPTHLIKTRGQQVTLRCSSQSGHNTVSWYQQALGQGPQFIFQYYREEENGRGNFPPRFSGLQFPNYSSELNVNALELDDSALYLCASRLAEGGDTQYFGPGTRLTVL.

The chain recombines TRBV28 with TRBJ2-5, with 7 bases matching TRBD2. Losses at the gene ends were 3 bases for V and 4 bases for J; bases not matched to a gene: 11. Germline V gene lookup returns CDR1 MDHEN and CDR2 SYDVKM. The CDR3 totals 16 residues. CDR3 bases: TGTGCCAGCAGTTTGGGTAGTCTAGCGGTTGGAGAGACCCAGTACTTC. It encodes CASSLGSLAVGETQYF. The variable domain in full, completed from reference TRBV28 and TRBJ2-5, reads DVKVTQSSRYLVKRTGEKVFLECVQDMDHENMFWYRQDPGLGLRLIYFSYDVKMKEKGDIPEGYSVSREKKERFSLILESASTNQTSMYLCASSLGSLAVGETQYFGPGTRLLVL.